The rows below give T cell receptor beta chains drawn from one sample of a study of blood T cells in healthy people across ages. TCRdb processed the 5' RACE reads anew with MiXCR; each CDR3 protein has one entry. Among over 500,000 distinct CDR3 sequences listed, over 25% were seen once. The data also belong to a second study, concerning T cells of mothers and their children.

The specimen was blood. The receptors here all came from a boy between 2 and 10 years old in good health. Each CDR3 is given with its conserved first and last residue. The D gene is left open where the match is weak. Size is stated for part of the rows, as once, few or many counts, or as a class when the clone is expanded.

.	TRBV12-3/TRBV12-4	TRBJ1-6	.	TGTGCCAGCACCGGGGGTGCAGGGAATTCACCCCTCCACTTT	CASTGGAGNSPLHF
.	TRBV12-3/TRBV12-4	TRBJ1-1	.	TGTGCCAGCAGTTTAGAGGGTTTTGGTTTGTCTTGGAAGAACACTGAAGCTTTCTTT	CASSLEGFGLSWKNTEAFF
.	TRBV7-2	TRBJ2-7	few	TGTGCCAGCAGCCTGGTTGGCGGGGCATCCTACGAGCAGTACTTC	CASSLVGGASYEQYF
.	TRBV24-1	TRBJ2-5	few	TGTGCCACCACCCAAGTGGGGGCAGGGCCCCAAGAGACCCAGTACTTC	CATTQVGAGPQETQYF
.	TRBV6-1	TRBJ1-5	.	TGTGCCACCAGGGGAGGCAGGATTCAGCCCCAGCATTTT	CATRGGRIQPQHF
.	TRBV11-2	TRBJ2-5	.	TGTGCCAGCAGCCCAGAGTTGGGGACCCAGTACTTC	CASSPELGTQYF
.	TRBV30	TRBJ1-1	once	TGTGCCTGGAACGCCGTCGGAGGGAGCACTGAAGCTTTCTTT	CAWNAVGGSTEAFF
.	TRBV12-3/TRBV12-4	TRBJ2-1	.	TGTGCCAGCAGTTTAGGGGGTGGAGAGAACGAGCAGTTCTTC	CASSLGGGENEQFF
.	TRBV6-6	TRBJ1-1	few	TGTGCCAGCAACAAAGGGGGTACTGAAGCTTTCTTT	CASNKGGTEAFF
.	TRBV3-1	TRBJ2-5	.	TGTGCCAGCAGCCAACCACTTTTCTTCGGGGAGACCCAGTACTTC	CASSQPLFFGETQYF
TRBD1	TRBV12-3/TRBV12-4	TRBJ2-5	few	TGTGCCAGCAGTTTAGGGGACAGGGGTTTGCCGGAAGAGACCCAGTACTTC	CASSLGDRGLPEETQYF
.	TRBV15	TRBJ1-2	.	TGTGCCACCAGCAGTTCCGGGATGGTCGGGGGCTACACCTTC	CATSSSGMVGGYTF
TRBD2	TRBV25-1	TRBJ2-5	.	TGTGCCAGCAGTGAGGGTAACCGGGGGGGTGAGACCCAGTACTTC	CASSEGNRGGETQYF
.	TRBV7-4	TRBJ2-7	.	TGTGCCAGCAGCTTAGAGGGGGTTTTCTACGAGCAGTACTTC	CASSLEGVFYEQYF
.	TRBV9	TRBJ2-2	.	TGTGCCAGCAGCCCAGGGACCGCTGACGGGGAGCTGTTTTTT	CASSPGTADGELFF
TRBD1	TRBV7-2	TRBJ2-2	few	TGTGCCAGCAGCTTAGGACAGGGCGTGGAGCTGTTTTTT	CASSLGQGVELFF
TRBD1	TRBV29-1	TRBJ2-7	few	TGCAGCGTTGCTGACCCGGGACAGGGTGGGGACGAGCAGTACTTC	CSVADPGQGGDEQYF
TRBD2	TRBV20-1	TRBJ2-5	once	TGCAGTGCTAGACGATTCGTAAATCTGGGACTAGCGGGAGAAGAGACCCAGTACTTC	CSARRFVNLGLAGEETQYF
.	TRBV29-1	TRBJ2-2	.	TGCAGCGCCGACACTAGTACCGGGGAGCTGTTTTTT	CSADTSTGELFF
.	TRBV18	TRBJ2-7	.	TGTGCCAGCTCACGGGGGGTAGGTGACTACGAGCAGTACTTC	CASSRGVGDYEQYF
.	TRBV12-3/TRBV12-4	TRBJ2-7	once	TGTGCCAGCAGTTTCAGGCACTCCTACGAGCAGTACTTC	CASSFRHSYEQYF
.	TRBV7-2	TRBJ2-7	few	TGTGCCAGCGGCGCATCGGAGGGACCCTACGAGCAGTACTTC	CASGASEGPYEQYF
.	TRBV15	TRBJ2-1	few	TGTGCCACCAGCGGCGAGCCGGGACTTCCTCTCGATGAGCAGTTCTTC	CATSGEPGLPLDEQFF
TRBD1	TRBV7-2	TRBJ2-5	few	TGTGCCAGCAGCCCCTCTCCGCCCGGGACAGGCCAAGAGACCCAGTACTTC	CASSPSPPGTGQETQYF
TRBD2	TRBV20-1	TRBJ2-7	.	TGCAGTGCGATTGGGACTACGAATACCTACGAGCAGTACTTC	CSAIGTTNTYEQYF
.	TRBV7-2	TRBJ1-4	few	TGTGCCAGCAGTCAAACAGGACGGGGAGTAAATGAAAAACTGTTTTTT	CASSQTGRGVNEKLFF
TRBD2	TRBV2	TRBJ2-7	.	TGTGCCAGCAGACCAAGACTAGCGGGAGTCGGGTCCTACGAGCAGTACTTC	CASRPRLAGVGSYEQYF
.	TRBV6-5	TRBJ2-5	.	TGTGCCAGCAGTTACTCGACGATGCCGGCCGATGAAGAGACCCAGTACTTC	CASSYSTMPADEETQYF
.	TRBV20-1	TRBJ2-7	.	TGCAGTGCTAGAGATGAGGGGGGCGGGCTGTCCGGGGAGCAGTACTTC	CSARDEGGGLSGEQYF
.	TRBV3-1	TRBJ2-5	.	TGTGCCAGCAGCCAAGAAATAGGGCAAGAGACCCAGTACTTC	CASSQEIGQETQYF
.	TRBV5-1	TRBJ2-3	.	TGCGCCAGCAGCTTAAGAGGGCAGCGCACAGATACGCAGTATTTT	CASSLRGQRTDTQYF
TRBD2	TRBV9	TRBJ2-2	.	TGTGCCAGTCACAGCGGGAGTAATACCGGGGAGCTGTTTTTT	CASHSGSNTGELFF
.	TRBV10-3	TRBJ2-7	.	TGTGCCATCAGTGAGACGGCTTACGAGCAGTACTTC	CAISETAYEQYF
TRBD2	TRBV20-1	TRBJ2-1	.	TGCAGTGCTAGAGGGCAGCGGGAGAAGGGCCTCAATGAGCAGTTCTTC	CSARGQREKGLNEQFF
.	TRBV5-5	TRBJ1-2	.	TGTGCCAGCAGCTTGGATTCAGGGAGGGATGGCTACACCTTC	CASSLDSGRDGYTF
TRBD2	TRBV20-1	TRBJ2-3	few	TGCAGTGCTGTTACTAGCGTCCCAGATACGCAGTATTTT	CSAVTSVPDTQYF
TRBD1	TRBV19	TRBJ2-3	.	TGTGCCAGTAGTATCTCGGACAGGGGAACAGATACGCAGTATTTT	CASSISDRGTDTQYF
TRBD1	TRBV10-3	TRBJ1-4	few	TGTGCCATCAGCCAGGGGGCGACTAATGAAAAACTGTTTTTT	CAISQGATNEKLFF
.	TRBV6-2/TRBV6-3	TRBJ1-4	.	TGTGCCAGCAGCCCCGGTGGGGTAGGTGGTGAAAAACTGTTTTTT	CASSPGGVGGEKLFF
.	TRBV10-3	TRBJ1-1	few	TGTGCCATCAGTGGTGCTAACCCCAACACTGAAGCTTTCTTT	CAISGANPNTEAFF
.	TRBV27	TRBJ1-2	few	TGTGCCAGCAGTCCCCGTCCGGGCGGCTACACCTTC	CASSPRPGGYTF
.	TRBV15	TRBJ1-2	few	TGTGCCACCAGCAGACAACAGCTTAACTATGGCTACACCTTC	CATSRQQLNYGYTF
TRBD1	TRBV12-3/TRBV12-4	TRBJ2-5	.	TGTGCCAACAGTTTAGGGGACAGAAGGGGAGAGACCCAGTACTTC	CANSLGDRRGETQYF